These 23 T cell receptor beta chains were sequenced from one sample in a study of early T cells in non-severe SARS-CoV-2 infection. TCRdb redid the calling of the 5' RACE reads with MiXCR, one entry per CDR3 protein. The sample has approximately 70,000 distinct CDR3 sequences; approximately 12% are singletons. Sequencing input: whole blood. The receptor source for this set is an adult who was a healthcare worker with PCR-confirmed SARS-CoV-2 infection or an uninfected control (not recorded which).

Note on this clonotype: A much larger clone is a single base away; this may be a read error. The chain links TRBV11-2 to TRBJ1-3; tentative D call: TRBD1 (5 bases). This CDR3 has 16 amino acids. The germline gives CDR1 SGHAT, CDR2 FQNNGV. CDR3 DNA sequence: TGTCCCAGCAGCTCGTTGCGGGGCAGCTCTGGAAACACCATATATTTT. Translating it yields CPSSSLRGSSGNTIYF.

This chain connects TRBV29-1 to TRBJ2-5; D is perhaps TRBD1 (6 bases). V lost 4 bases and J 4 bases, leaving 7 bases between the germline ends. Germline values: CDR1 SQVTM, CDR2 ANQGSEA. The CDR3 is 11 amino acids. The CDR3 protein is CSVGRGETQYF. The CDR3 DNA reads TGCAGCGTTGGCAGGGGAGAGACCCAGTACTTC.

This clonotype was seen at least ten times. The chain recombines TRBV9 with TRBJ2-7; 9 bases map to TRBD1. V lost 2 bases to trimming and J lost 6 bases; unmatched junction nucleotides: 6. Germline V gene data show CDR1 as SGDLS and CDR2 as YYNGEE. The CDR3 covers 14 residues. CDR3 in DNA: TGTGCCAGCAGCGTTTCACAGGGGGCAGGCGAGCAGTACTTC. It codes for CASSVSQGAGEQYF.

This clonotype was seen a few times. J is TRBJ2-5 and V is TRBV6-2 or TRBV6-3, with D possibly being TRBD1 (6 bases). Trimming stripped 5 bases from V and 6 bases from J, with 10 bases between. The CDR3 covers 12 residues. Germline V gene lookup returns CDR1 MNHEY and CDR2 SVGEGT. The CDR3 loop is CASSNRVQTQYF. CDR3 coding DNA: TGTGCCAGCAGTAACAGGGTACAGACCCAGTACTTC.

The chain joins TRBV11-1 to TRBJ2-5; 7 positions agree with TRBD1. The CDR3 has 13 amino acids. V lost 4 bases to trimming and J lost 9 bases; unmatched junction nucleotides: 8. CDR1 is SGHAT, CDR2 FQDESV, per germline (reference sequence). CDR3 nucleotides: TGTGCCAGCAGCTCCGAGGGGGCGCATCCCCAGTACTTC. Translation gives CASSSEGAHPQYF.

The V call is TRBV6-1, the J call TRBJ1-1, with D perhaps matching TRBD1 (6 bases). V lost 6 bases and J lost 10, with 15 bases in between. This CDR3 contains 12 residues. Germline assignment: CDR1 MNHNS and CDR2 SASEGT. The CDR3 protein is CASRRQDVRAFF. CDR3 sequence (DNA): TGTGCCAGCAGAAGACAGGATGTCCGAGCTTTCTTT.

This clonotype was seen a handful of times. CDR3 coding DNA: TGCAGCGTTGCAACCCCCGGGACAGGGGGCATGGATACGCAGTATTTT. This translates into CSVATPGTGGMDTQYF. The gene calls are TRBV29-1 and TRBJ2-3; 12 nucleotides agree with TRBD1. The CDR3 is 16 residues long. Germline V CDR1 and CDR2: SQVTM, ANQGSEA. Trimming at V came to 4 bases and at J to 6 bases, leaving 11 bases not matched to a gene.

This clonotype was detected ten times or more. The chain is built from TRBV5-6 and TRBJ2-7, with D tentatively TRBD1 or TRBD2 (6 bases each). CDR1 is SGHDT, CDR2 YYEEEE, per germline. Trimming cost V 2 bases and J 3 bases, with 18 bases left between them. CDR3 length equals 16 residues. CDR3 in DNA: TGTGCCAGCAGCTTTTTACAGGGACTCCCAATCTACGAGCAGTACTTC. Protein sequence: CASSFLQGLPIYEQYF.

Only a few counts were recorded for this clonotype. For the CDR3, the DNA is TGTGCCAGCAGCCACCGGGACAGCAACACTGAAGCTTTCTTT. It specifies CASSHRDSNTEAFF. The chain links TRBV11-2 to TRBJ1-1; 7 positions agree with TRBD1. Germline CDR1 reads SGHAT; CDR2 reads FQNNGV. The V segment lost 5 bases and the J segment 2 bases; nucleotides outside the gene matches: 5. The CDR3 length is 14 residues.

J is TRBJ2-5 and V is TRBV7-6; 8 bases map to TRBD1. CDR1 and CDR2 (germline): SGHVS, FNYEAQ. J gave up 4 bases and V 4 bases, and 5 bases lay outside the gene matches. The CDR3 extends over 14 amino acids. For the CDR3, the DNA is TGTGCCAGCAGCTCCAGGGGGCGCGGAGAGACCCAGTACTTC. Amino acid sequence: CASSSRGRGETQYF.

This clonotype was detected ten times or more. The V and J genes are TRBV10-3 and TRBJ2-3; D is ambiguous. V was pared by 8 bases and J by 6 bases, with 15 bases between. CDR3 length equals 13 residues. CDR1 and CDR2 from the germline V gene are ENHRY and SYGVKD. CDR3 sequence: CAILPESTDTQYF. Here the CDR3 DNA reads TGTGCCATCCTCCCCGAGTCAACCGATACGCAGTATTTT.

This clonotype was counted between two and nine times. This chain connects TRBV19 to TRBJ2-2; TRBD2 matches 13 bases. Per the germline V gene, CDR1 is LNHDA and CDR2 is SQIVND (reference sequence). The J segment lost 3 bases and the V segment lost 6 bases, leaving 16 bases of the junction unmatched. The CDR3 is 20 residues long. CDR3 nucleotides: TGTGCCAGTAGCTCACTACCCCTGGGACTAGCGGGAAGGTACACCGGGGAGCTGTTTTTT. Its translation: CASSSLPLGLAGRYTGELFF.

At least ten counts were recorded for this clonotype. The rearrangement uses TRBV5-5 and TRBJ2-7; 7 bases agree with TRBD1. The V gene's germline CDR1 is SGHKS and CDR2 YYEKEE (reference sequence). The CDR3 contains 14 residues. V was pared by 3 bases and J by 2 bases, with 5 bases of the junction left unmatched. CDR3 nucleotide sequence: TGTGCCAGCAGCTCCCCGGGACAGCCCTACGAGCAGTACTTC. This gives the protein CASSSPGQPYEQYF.

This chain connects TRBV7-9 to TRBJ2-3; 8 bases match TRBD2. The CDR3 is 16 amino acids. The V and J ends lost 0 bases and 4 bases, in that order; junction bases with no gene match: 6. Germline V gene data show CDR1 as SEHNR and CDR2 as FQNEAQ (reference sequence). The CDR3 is CASSLALSGSADTQYF. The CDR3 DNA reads TGTGCCAGCAGCTTAGCGTTAAGCGGGAGTGCAGATACGCAGTATTTT.

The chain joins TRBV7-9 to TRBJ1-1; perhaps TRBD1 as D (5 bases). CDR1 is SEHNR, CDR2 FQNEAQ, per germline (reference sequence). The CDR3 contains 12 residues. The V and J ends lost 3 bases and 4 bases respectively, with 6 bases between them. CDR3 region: CASSFQGTEAFF. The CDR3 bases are TGTGCCAGCAGCTTTCAGGGCACTGAAGCTTTCTTT. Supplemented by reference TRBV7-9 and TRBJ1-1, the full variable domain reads DTGVSQNPRHKITKRGQNVTFRCDPISEHNRLYWYRQTLGQGPEFLTYFQNEAQLEKSRLLSDRFSAERPKGSFSTLEIQRTEQGDSAMYLCASSFQGTEAFFGQGTRLTVV.

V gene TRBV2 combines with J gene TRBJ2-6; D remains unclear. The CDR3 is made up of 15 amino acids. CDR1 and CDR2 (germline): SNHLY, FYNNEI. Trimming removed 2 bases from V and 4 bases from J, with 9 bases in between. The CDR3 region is CASSESQAGANVLTF. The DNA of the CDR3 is TGTGCCAGCAGTGAAAGTCAGGCCGGGGCCAACGTCCTGACTTTC.

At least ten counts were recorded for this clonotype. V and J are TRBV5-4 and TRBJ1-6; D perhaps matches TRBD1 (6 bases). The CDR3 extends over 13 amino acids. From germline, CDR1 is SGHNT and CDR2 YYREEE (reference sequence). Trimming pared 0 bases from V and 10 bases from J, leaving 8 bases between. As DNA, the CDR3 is TGTGCCAGCAGCTTGGACAGGGACTCACCCCTCCACTTT. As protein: CASSLDRDSPLHF.

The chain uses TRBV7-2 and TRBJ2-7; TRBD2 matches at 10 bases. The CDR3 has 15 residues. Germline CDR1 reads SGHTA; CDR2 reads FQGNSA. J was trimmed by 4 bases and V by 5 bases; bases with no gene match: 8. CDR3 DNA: TGTGCCAGCAGCATTGGGACTAGCGCCCTATACGAGCAGTACTTC. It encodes CASSIGTSALYEQYF.

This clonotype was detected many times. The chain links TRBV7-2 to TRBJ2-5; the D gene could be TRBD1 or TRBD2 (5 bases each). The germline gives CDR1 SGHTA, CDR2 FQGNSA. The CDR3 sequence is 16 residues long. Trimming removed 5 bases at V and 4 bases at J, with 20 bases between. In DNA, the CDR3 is TGTGCCAGCAGCCAAACCAACCCTGGGACCGGAGAGACCCAGTACTTC. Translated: CASSQTNPGTGETQYF. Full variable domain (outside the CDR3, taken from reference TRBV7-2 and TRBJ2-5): GAGVSQSPSNKVTEKGKDVELRCDPISGHTALYWYRQSLGQGLEFLIYFQGNSAPDKSGLPSDRFSAERTGGSVSTLTIQRTQQEDSAVYLCASSQTNPGTGETQYFGPGTRLLVL.

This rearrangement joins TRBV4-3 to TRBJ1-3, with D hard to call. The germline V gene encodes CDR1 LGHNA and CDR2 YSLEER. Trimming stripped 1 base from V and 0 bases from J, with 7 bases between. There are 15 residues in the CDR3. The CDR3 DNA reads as TGCGCCAGCAGCCAAGGTCTCCCCTCTGGAAACACCATATATTTT. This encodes CASSQGLPSGNTIYF.

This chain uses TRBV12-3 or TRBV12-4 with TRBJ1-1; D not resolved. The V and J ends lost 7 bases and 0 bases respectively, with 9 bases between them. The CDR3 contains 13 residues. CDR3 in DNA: TGTGCCAGCACCAGCGACATGAACACTGAAGCTTTCTTT. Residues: CASTSDMNTEAFF.

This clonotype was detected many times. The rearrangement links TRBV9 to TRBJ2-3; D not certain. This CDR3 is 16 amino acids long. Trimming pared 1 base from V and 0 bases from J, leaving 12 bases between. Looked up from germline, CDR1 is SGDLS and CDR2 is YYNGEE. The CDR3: CASSVWAQTSTDTQYF. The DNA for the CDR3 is TGTGCCAGCAGCGTATGGGCACAGACTAGCACAGATACGCAGTATTTT.

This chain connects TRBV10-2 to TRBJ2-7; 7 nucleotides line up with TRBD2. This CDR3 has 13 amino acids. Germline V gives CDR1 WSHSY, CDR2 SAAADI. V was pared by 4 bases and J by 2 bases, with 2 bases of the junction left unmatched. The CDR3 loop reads CASSGGLAYEQYF. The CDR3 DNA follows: TGCGCCAGCAGTGGAGGACTAGCCTACGAGCAGTACTTC.